These 9 T cell receptor beta chains originate from one sample sequenced in a study of identical twins. TCRdb processed the 5' RACE reads anew with MiXCR; each CDR3 protein has one entry. The table records some 710,000 distinct CDR3 sequences, approximately 6.1% of them present only once. The sequencing input was naive T cells sorted from blood. These receptors came from a man between 18 and 29 years old in good health.

This clonotype appeared many times. The rearrangement links TRBV29-1 to TRBJ2-1; 7 nucleotides align to TRBD2. From germline, CDR1 is SQVTM and CDR2 ANQGSEA. V gave up 7 bases and J gave up 5 bases; unmatched junction bases: 8. The CDR3 runs 13 residues. CDR3 coding DNA: TGCAGCGCCCTAAGGACTAGAAACAATGAGCAGTTCTTC. Its translation is CSALRTRNNEQFF.

This clonotype was recorded once. The rearrangement joins TRBV9 to TRBJ2-7; 7 bases match TRBD1. CDR1 and CDR2 (germline): SGDLS, YYNGEE. Losses at the gene ends were 3 bases for V and 3 bases for J; bases not matched to a gene: 6. The CDR3 has 14 residues. The CDR3, as DNA: TGTGCCAGCAGCGCAACAGGGGTGTACTACGAGCAGTACTTC. Encoded protein: CASSATGVYYEQYF.

This clonotype was seen repeatedly, ten times or more. The chain has TRBV6-5 and TRBJ1-5; the D is unclear. The V end lost 4 bases, the J end lost 6 bases, and 10 bases lay between the germline ends. This CDR3 is built from 13 residues. Germline values: CDR1 MNHEY, CDR2 SVGAGI. As DNA, the CDR3 is TGTGCCAGCAGTTCCACCGTAGGTCAGCCCCAGCATTTT. Encoded protein: CASSSTVGQPQHF.

There are a few counts of this clonotype. The V call is TRBV11-2, the J call TRBJ2-1; 7 nucleotides align to TRBD2. CDR3 length: 12 residues. Germline V lookup: CDR1 SGHAT, CDR2 FQNNGV. J was trimmed by 15 bases and V by 5 bases; bases with no gene match: 10. The CDR3 loop reads CASSTVGGSPFF. In DNA, the CDR3 is TGTGCCAGCAGCACAGTCGGCGGGAGCCCGTTCTTC.

This clonotype was recorded many times. CDR3 DNA: TGTGCCAGCAGTTCCCCGACTAGCGGGAGACGGAGAGAGACCCAGTACTTC. As protein: CASSSPTSGRRRETQYF. The rearrangement links TRBV12-3 or TRBV12-4 to TRBJ2-5; 12 bases match TRBD2. CDR3 length: 17 residues. The trim removed 4 bases at V and 4 bases at J, leaving 10 bases unmatched.

In nucleotides, the CDR3 is TGTGCCAGCTCACCAACCCACGATTATACTTCCGATGAGCAGTTCTTC. Its protein product is CASSPTHDYTSDEQFF. The J gene is TRBJ2-1, the V gene TRBV18; D uncertain. The CDR3 is 16 amino acids. Per the germline V gene, CDR1 is KGHSH and CDR2 is LQKENI. The ends were cut back, 2 bases at V and 8 bases at J, with 19 bases in the middle.

This clonotype was found many times. This sequence joins TRBV20-1 and TRBJ2-1, with TRBD2 matching over 10 bases. The V segment lost 6 bases and the J segment 8 bases; nucleotides outside the gene matches: 16. Germline CDR1 is DFQATT and CDR2 is SNEGSKA (reference sequence). This CDR3 contains 16 residues. The CDR3 DNA sequence: TGCAGTGCCAGTGGGACCAGCGGGAGGGCTTTCCATGAGCAGTTCTTC. This sequence encodes CSASGTSGRAFHEQFF.

This clonotype was seen ten or more times. This sequence joins TRBV12-3 or TRBV12-4 and TRBJ1-1; D remains ambiguous. Trimming shortened V by 5 bases and J by 11 bases, and 21 bases separated the two germline ends. The CDR3 consists of 14 residues. The CDR3, as DNA: TGTGCCAGCAGTCACCGTTTCCTCAGCCCCGGGGCTTTCTTT. Translation gives CASSHRFLSPGAFF.

The genes are TRBV7-9 and TRBJ2-1; a weak D match, TRBD2 (6 bases). The V end was cut by 4 bases, the J end by 2 bases, with 18 bases between. CDR3 size: 17 residues. The germline CDR1 and CDR2 sequences are SEHNR and FQNEAQ (reference sequence). The CDR3 DNA reads TGTGCCAGCAGCTCGGGGACCGGGACTCTTACCTACAATGAGCAGTTCTTC. It encodes CASSSGTGTLTYNEQFF.